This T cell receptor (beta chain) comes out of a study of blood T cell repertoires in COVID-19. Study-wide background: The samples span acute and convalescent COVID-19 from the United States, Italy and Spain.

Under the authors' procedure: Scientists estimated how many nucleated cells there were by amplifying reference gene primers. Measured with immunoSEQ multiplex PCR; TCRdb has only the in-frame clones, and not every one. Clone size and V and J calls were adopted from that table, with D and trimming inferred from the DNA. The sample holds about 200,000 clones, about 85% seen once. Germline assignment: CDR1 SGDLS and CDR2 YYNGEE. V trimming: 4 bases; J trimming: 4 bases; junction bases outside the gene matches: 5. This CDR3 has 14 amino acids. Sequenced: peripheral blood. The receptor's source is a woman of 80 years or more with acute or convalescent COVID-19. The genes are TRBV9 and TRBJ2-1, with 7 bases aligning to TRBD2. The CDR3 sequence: CASSPGGGYNEQFF. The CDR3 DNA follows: TGTGCCAGCAGCCCCGGCGGGGGATACAATGAGCAGTTCTTC.